This entry features one T cell receptor (beta chain) sequence. As yet, its antigen is unknown. A junction boundary mismatches the germline segment, possibly from a read error. Germline V CDR1 and CDR2: SGHRS, YFSETQ. This CDR3 spans 16 amino acids. Under the authors' procedure: Variation in CDR3 across clinicopathological groups served as the basis for constructing a distant-metastasis classifier in papillary thyroid cancer. TCRdb re-processed the PCR reads through MiXCR. The V and J calls here are based on TCRdb, not the publication. The table has approximately 30,000 clones, about 22% seen once. The data were obtained in a study of metastatic and nonmetastatic thyroid tumors. Study overall: Where malignant and benign thyroid patients were concerned, repertoires were compared across blood and tumor or nodule tissue. Study results and caveats: The reported finding was significantly higher TCR beta diversity in malignant thyroid tumors relative to benign nodules, in blood and tumor.

Ahead of thyroid surgery, no patient had received treatment of any kind. V gene TRBV5-1 combines with J gene TRBJ1-1; perhaps TRBD1 as D (5 bases). The specimen sequenced was blood. The origin of this receptor is a female donor with papillary thyroid cancer or a benign thyroid nodule (not recorded which). Some clones in this sample may be carry-over from other donors' samples. CDR3 protein: CACSLRLGAIIGEAFF. CDR3 in DNA: TGCGCCTGCAGCTTGCGTCTTGGGGCGATAATCGGTGAAGCTTTCTTT.